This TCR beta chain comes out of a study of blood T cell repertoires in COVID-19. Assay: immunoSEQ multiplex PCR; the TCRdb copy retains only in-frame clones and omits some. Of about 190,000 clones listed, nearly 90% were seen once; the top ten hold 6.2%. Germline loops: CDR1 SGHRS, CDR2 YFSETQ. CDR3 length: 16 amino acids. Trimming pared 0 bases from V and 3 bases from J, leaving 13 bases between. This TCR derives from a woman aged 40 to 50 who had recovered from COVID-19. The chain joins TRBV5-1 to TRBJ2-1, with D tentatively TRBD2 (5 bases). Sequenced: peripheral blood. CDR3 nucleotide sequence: TGCGCCAGCAGCTTGGAAGCAGCGGACCGCTACAATGAGCAGTTCTTC. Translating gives CASSLEAADRYNEQFF.